The entry that follows covers one T cell receptor (beta chain) sequence. In the original analysis: Nucleated cell number was recorded as an estimate derived from reference gene primer amplification. Data came from immunoSEQ multiplex PCR; TCRdb stores just in-frame clones and leaves some out. V and J calls and clone size come straight from that table; D and trimming were deduced from the DNA. The table records approximately 180,000 clones, about 90% of them present only once. This sample was taken from a study of blood T cell repertoires in COVID-19. Study information: The study drew acute and convalescent COVID-19 samples from the United States, Italy and Spain. PBMCs, B-cell-depleted T cells, or T cells were the source of the cDNA or gDNA that made up the material.

CDR3 length equals 16 residues. The TCR sequence derives from a man in his forties with active or convalescent COVID-19. Input material: peripheral blood. The chain is built from TRBV21-1 and TRBJ2-7; TRBD2, the table's D call, lacks a check against the DNA. TRBV21-1 is designated a pseudogene. The CDR3 nucleotides are TGTGCCAGCAGCAAAGACGTTACTGAGACTTCCTACGAGCAGTACTTC. It is translated as CASSKDVTETSYEQYF.